What follows are 9 T cell receptor beta chains derived from one specimen sequenced in a study of shared clonotypes between healthy human individuals. TCRdb keeps only in-frame clones here, not all; method: immunoSEQ multiplex PCR. In the table there are some 2,500,000 clones, 93% of which are singletons. Sample: naive CD4+ T cells from PBMCs. Subset described: CD45RA+ positively selected. Every receptor here comes from a man between 18 and 29 years old in good health. Some clones in this sample may be carry-over from other donors' samples.

The rearrangement uses TRBV25-1 and TRBJ2-1; 13 nucleotides agree with TRBD2. This CDR3 has 14 amino acids. V was clipped by 6 bases and J by 4 bases; unmatched bases: 0. Germline V lookup: CDR1 MGHDK, CDR2 SYGVNS. The CDR3 nucleotides are TGTGCCAGCAGGGGACTAGCGGGGTACAATGAGCAGTTCTTC. Encoded protein: CASRGLAGYNEQFF.

V is TRBV21-1 and J is TRBJ1-5. TRBV21-1 represents a pseudogene. The CDR3 totals 16 residues. This CDR3 reads CASSKGGVGSNQPQHF. Here the CDR3 DNA reads TGTGCCAGCAGCAAAGGTGGTGTGGGAAGCAATCAGCCCCAGCATTTT.

Note on this clone: Different DNA sequences within this sample yield the same CDR3. This chain uses TRBV7-9 with TRBJ1-1, with a weak D call TRBD1 (5 bases). The CDR3 length is 13 residues. V lost 4 bases and J lost 1, with 7 bases in between. The V gene's germline CDR1 is SEHNR and CDR2 FQNEAQ (reference sequence). CDR3: CASSSGRNTEAFF. The CDR3, as DNA: TGTGCCAGCAGCTCAGGGCGGAACACTGAAGCTTTCTTT.

V gene TRBV5-1 combines with J gene TRBJ2-1; TRBD2 matches 14 bases. The CDR3 contains 19 residues. Germline assignment: CDR1 SGHRS and CDR2 YFSETQ. The V and J ends lost 5 bases and 0 bases, in that order; junction bases with no gene match: 10. Here the CDR3 DNA reads TGCGCCAGCAGACCACGGACTAGCGGGAGGCCTAGCTCCTACAATGAGCAGTTCTTC. As protein: CASRPRTSGRPSSYNEQFF.

Only one count was recorded for this clone. The V and J genes are TRBV11-1 and TRBJ2-5; 8 bases fit TRBD1. Trimming removed 5 bases from V and 6 bases from J; junction bases left unmatched: 14. This CDR3 has 16 amino acids. Germline assignment: CDR1 SGHAT and CDR2 FQDESV (reference sequence). CDR3 nucleotides: TGTGCCAGCAGCCCAAGGACAGGGAAGCATGCGCAGACCCAGTACTTC. Translated, it gives CASSPRTGKHAQTQYF. Using reference TRBV11-1 and TRBJ2-5 for the parts outside the CDR3, the full variable domain is EAEVAQSPRYKITEKSQAVAFWCDPISGHATLYWYRQILGQGPELLVQFQDESVVDDSQLPKDRFSAERLKGVDSTLKIQPAELGDSAMYLCASSPRTGKHAQTQYFGPGTRLLVL.

The V and J genes are TRBV5-8 and TRBJ1-1; 9 positions match TRBD1. With 0 bases clipped from V and 9 bases from J, the junction kept 9 bases outside the gene matches. The CDR3 totals 15 residues. Germline CDR1 reads SGHTS; CDR2 reads YDEGEE. The CDR3 bases are TGTGCCAGCAGCTTGGTGGACAGGGGAGCTGGGCAAGCTTTCTTT. Translation: CASSLVDRGAGQAFF. The entire variable domain, with the rest obtained from reference TRBV5-8 and TRBJ1-1, is as follows: EAGVTQSPTHLIKTRGQQATLRCSPISGHTSVYWYQQALGLGLQFLLWYDEGEERNRGNFPPRFSGRQFPNYSSELNVNALELEDSALYLCASSLVDRGAGQAFFGQGTRLTVV.

This clone was counted a single time. The gene calls are TRBV9 and TRBJ2-3; 11 bases fit TRBD2. CDR1 and CDR2 (germline): SGDLS, YYNGEE. The junction had 8 bases not matched to a gene; V was cut back by 3 bases and J by 5 bases. The CDR3 is made up of 16 amino acids. This CDR3 reads CASSAHGTSGLDTQYF. In DNA form, the CDR3 reads TGTGCCAGCAGCGCACACGGGACTAGCGGTCTAGATACGCAGTATTTT.

J is TRBJ2-7 and V is TRBV18; D unclear. Deletions cut 6 bases from V and 3 bases from J, with 18 bases between. The germline gives CDR1 KGHSH, CDR2 LQKENI. This CDR3 has 15 amino acids. CDR3: CASSFKSIQNYEQYF. Written as DNA, the CDR3 is TGTGCCAGCTCGTTCAAGTCCATTCAAAACTACGAGCAGTACTTC.

This rearrangement joins TRBV27 to TRBJ1-6; D ambiguous. V lost 4 bases and J lost 7, with 14 bases in between. Germline V gene sequence: CDR1 MNHEY, CDR2 SMNVEV (reference sequence). This CDR3 has 15 residues. Written as DNA, the CDR3 is TGTGCCAGCAGTTCCGACCCTTCGGGCAATTCACCCCTCCACTTT. Translation: CASSSDPSGNSPLHF.